This T cell receptor beta chain was retrieved from a study of T cell responses to AZD1222 COVID-19 vaccine. Study-wide results and limits: Donors were largely white British and mainly female; clonal diversity was possibly underestimated. Two doses of AZD1222 preceded a rise in Spike-specific TCR breadth and depth. Without day 14 samples, only post-peak T cell repertoires were studied.

Only in-frame clones appear in the TCRdb table, and some are missing; sequencing was by immunoSEQ multiplex PCR. This sample has roughly 99,000 clones, with around nine tenths found just once. Regarding this clone: What it recognizes is unknown.

With V trimmed by 5 bases and J by 4 bases, 14 bases remained unmatched. The CDR3 has 16 amino acids. The germline CDR1 and CDR2 sequences are SGHTA and FQGNSA. This clonotype was obtained from an adult who received the AZD1222 COVID-19 vaccine. The chain is built from TRBV7-2 and TRBJ2-7; TRBD2 matches at 7 bases. The source material was peripheral blood, sampled 28 days after the second AZD1222 dose. The chain's CDR3 is CASSLLTAGFRYEQYF. The CDR3 DNA is TGTGCCAGCAGCCTCCTAACAGCGGGGTTTAGGTACGAGCAGTACTTC. Together with reference TRBV7-2 and TRBJ2-7, the CDR3 gives the full variable domain: GAGVSQSPSNKVTEKGKDVELRCDPISGHTALYWYRQSLGQGLEFLIYFQGNSAPDKSGLPSDRFSAERTGGSVSTLTIQRTQQEDSAVYLCASSLLTAGFRYEQYFGPGTRLTVT.